The TCR beta chain under discussion was sequenced for a study of T cell repertoires in ileal Crohn's disease. In the study overall: About half of patients got postoperative therapy: approximately twelve thiopurines, around 20 anti-TNF.

The data were produced by immunoSEQ multiplex PCR, yet TCRdb's version contains in-frame clones alone and is incomplete. The sample has some 15,000 clones; roughly three fifths are singletons. Sequencing input: ileal tissue. The sequence was obtained from an adult with Crohn's disease.

The CDR3 coding sequence is TGTGCCAGCAGCCCCCAGCCGGGACTATTGAATGAGCAGTTCTTC. Translated: CASSPQPGLLNEQFF. J is TRBJ2-1 and V is TRBV7-3, with 7 nucleotides matching TRBD2. The ends lost 5 bases at V and 7 bases at J; junction bases unmatched: 11. This CDR3 comprises 15 residues. CDR1 SGHTA and CDR2 FQGTGA come from the germline V gene.